Ten or more counts support the clone carrying this T cell receptor beta chain. The antigen remains unidentified. This record belongs to a study of identical twins. TCRdb fed the 5' RACE reads into MiXCR, producing one record per CDR3 protein. The table records about 100,000 distinct CDR3 sequences, 5.9% of them present only once. The CDR3 has 14 amino acids. The V end lost 7 bases, the J end lost 0 bases, and 12 bases lay between the germline ends. Findings and caveats of the study: Alpha sequences out of frame and shared by twins had excess low generation probability. Sequences that were beta out-of-frame showed weaker excess twin sharing. Analyses of zero insertions could be partly confounded by invariant MAIT and iNKT cells. Conclusions were based on cross-sectional statistical analysis, without following the same donors.

Sequenced: memory T cells sorted from blood. The rearrangement joins TRBV12-3 or TRBV12-4 to TRBJ1-2, with no clear D. This TCR was recovered from a woman between 45 and 60 years old in good health. CDR3: CASTLHQANYGYTF. Here the CDR3 DNA reads TGTGCCAGCACCCTACACCAAGCTAACTATGGCTACACCTTC.